This record covers a single T cell receptor (beta chain). The antigen is unknown. CDR3 length: 12 residues. V was trimmed by 4 bases and J by 5 bases, leaving 9 bases between them. CDR1 SGDLS and CDR2 YYNGEE come from the germline V gene. The sample belongs to a study of cytomegalovirus exposure and HLA in healthy donors. 60 Vbeta and 13 Jbeta primers were used in PCR. The repertoire was sequenced with immunoSEQ multiplex PCR; TCRdb's copy has only in-frame clones and lacks some. The repertoire includes some 52,000 clones, over 70% of them detected once, and about 3% sits in the top ten. Study conclusions and caveats: Later analysis associated a missense DCLRE1C variant with TCR beta V- and J-gene trimming. Reportedly, HLA-A and HLA-B alleles of most subjects were accurately predicted from TCR beta.

This clonotype was obtained from a man between 18 and 35 years old in good health and CMV-seronegative. The chain combines TRBV9 with TRBJ2-5, with D tentatively TRBD1 (6 bases). Sequencing used PBMCs. The CDR3 DNA follows: TGTGCCAGCAGCAGGGGGTTGGAGACCCAGTACTTC. Translation: CASSRGLETQYF.